This T cell receptor (beta chain) is from a study of T cell repertoires in cytomegalovirus infection. Study-level information: Through public TCR beta signatures, both CMV infection and matching HLA type were indicated.

Using its own MiXCR run on the reads, TCRdb lists one record per CDR3 protein. Found here are some 250,000 distinct CDR3 sequences, around 8.7% of them singletons; the top ten hold around 16%. This clonotype showed up many times. Its antigen is currently unknown. The CDR3 length is 15 residues. Germline CDR1 reads SGHTA; CDR2 reads FQGNSA. V lost 1 base to trimming and J lost 2 bases; unmatched junction nucleotides: 1. Study-level findings and limits: Carriage of CMV together with the relevant HLA was identifiable through cumulative public TCR beta family frequency. Clonotype analysis showed dominance of the ex vivo response by HLA-C-restricted CMV-specific TCR beta clonotypes.

The chain combines TRBV7-2 with TRBJ1-5; 8 nucleotides line up with TRBD1. Material: PBMCs. The sequence was obtained from a human donor in good health (CMV status not recorded). Some clones in this sample may be carry-over from other donors' samples. The CDR3 sequence is CASSLVQGGNQPQHF. In DNA, the CDR3 is TGTGCCAGCAGCTTAGTACAGGGGGGCAATCAGCCCCAGCATTTT.